These 25 T cell receptor beta chains were sequenced from one sample in a study of T cells after yellow fever vaccination. A single record per CDR3 protein comes from TCRdb applying MiXCR to the 5' RACE reads. The data hold hundreds of thousands of distinct CDR3 sequences, with around 3.6% observed a single time. Sample: PBMCs, taken on the day of the yellow fever booster vaccination. All receptors come from a man between 18 and 35 years old who received the YFV17D yellow fever vaccine.

The J gene is TRBJ2-3, the V gene TRBV20-1, with TRBD2 identical over 11 bases. Per the germline V gene, CDR1 is DFQATT and CDR2 is SNEGSKA (reference sequence). V dropped 0 bases and J dropped 4; count of bases not matched to a gene: 3. CDR3 length: 15 amino acids. The CDR3 here is CSARDLAGGPDTQYF. DNA for the CDR3: TGCAGTGCTAGAGATTTAGCGGGGGGGCCAGATACGCAGTATTTT.

The chain uses TRBV20-1 and TRBJ2-5; TRBD1 aligns across 7 bases. V shed 3 bases and J 5 bases; nucleotides not matched to a gene: 9. Looked up from germline, CDR1 is DFQATT and CDR2 is SNEGSKA (reference sequence). The CDR3 spans 14 residues. CDR3 sequence (DNA): TGCAGTGCTAGGCTGCAGGGGGTGAGGGAGACCCAGTACTTC. As protein: CSARLQGVRETQYF.

V and J are TRBV18 and TRBJ2-3; 11 nucleotides line up with TRBD2. CDR1 and CDR2 (germline): KGHSH, LQKENI. The junction had 16 bases not matched to a gene; V was cut back by 5 bases and J by 0 bases. The CDR3 runs 20 residues. DNA of the CDR3: TGTGCCAGCTCAACCCGACTGCTAGCGGGGGGACCCACTAGCACAGATACGCAGTATTTT. This encodes CASSTRLLAGGPTSTDTQYF.

This clonotype was counted at least ten times. The chain uses TRBV7-8 and TRBJ2-4; D is unresolved. The CDR3 is 13 residues long. Germline-derived CDR1 and CDR2 are SGHVS and FQNEAQ. V was pared by 7 bases and J by 5 bases, with 12 bases between. CDR3 sequence (DNA): TGTGCCAGCACCCCACGGTTTCAAAACATTCAGTACTTC. Protein product: CASTPRFQNIQYF.

This clonotype was observed many times. The gene calls are TRBV2 and TRBJ2-1; 7 bases fit TRBD2. The length of the CDR3 is 13 residues. Germline CDR1 is SNHLY and CDR2 is FYNNEI. J gave up 12 bases and V 3 bases, and 8 bases lay outside the gene matches. CDR3 DNA sequence: TGTGCCAGCAGTGAGGGAGGGCGAGGCGGGCAGTTCTTC. It is translated as CASSEGGRGGQFF.

Only a few counts were recorded for this clonotype. The V gene is TRBV11-3, the J gene TRBJ2-1, with D perhaps matching TRBD1 or TRBD2 (5 bases each). The V and J ends lost 1 base and 6 bases respectively, with 25 bases between them. Germline lookup yields CDR1 SGHNT and CDR2 YENEEA. This CDR3 spans 19 amino acids. CDR3 residues: CASSLGRLRRGAGPNEQFF. The CDR3 DNA sequence: TGTGCCAGCAGCTTAGGCCGCCTTAGGAGAGGGGCCGGTCCCAATGAGCAGTTCTTC.

In this sample, this clonotype turned up a few times. The chain recombines TRBV27 with TRBJ2-2, with D unresolved. CDR1 MNHEY and CDR2 SMNVEV come from the germline V gene (reference sequence). The V end lost 7 bases, the J end lost 8 bases, and 14 bases lay between the germline ends. The CDR3 extends over 13 amino acids. In DNA, the CDR3 is TGTGCCAGCACAAACCGCCGTCGTGGGGAGCTGTTTTTT. Protein sequence: CASTNRRRGELFF.

This clonotype was seen ten or more times. V and J are TRBV6-6 and TRBJ1-6; 10 nucleotides match TRBD1. The CDR3 has 15 residues. The J segment lost 8 bases and the V segment lost 5 bases, leaving 6 bases of the junction unmatched. Germline V gives CDR1 MNHNY, CDR2 SVGAGI (reference sequence). The CDR3 is CASSTRTGGDSPLHF. CDR3 nucleotide sequence: TGTGCCAGCAGTACCCGGACAGGGGGGGATTCACCCCTCCACTTT.

This clonotype came up a few times. The chain recombines TRBV4-1 with TRBJ2-3, with D possibly being TRBD1 (6 bases). This CDR3 contains 16 residues. CDR1 and CDR2 from the germline V gene are MGHRA and YSYEKL. The germline V and J ends were trimmed by 4 bases and 1 base, with 15 bases remaining between them. CDR3 in amino acids: CASSLHQGPGTDTQYF. CDR3 coding DNA: TGCGCCAGCAGCCTGCATCAGGGGCCTGGCACAGATACGCAGTATTTT.

This clonotype occurred a few times. The chain combines TRBV28 with TRBJ1-2, with a weak D call TRBD1 (5 bases). CDR1 and CDR2 from the germline V gene are MDHEN and SYDVKM. Trimming removed 7 bases at V and 0 bases at J, with 12 bases between. The CDR3 consists of 14 residues. The CDR3 DNA sequence: TGTGCCAGCAATCCCGGACACGCTAACTATGGCTACACCTTC. Its translation: CASNPGHANYGYTF.

This chain connects TRBV12-3 or TRBV12-4 to TRBJ2-4, with 7 bases matching TRBD1. The CDR3 sequence is 13 residues long. Trimming took 6 bases from V and 6 from J; bases not matched to a gene: 5. CDR3 nucleotides: TGTGCCAGCAGCTGGGACAGCCCAAACATTCAGTACTTC. Encoded protein: CASSWDSPNIQYF.

The chain uses TRBV7-6 and TRBJ2-5; no reliable D call. Trimming removed 5 bases at V and 5 bases at J, with 18 bases between. This CDR3 is 15 amino acids long. Germline CDR1 reads SGHVS; CDR2 reads FNYEAQ. The CDR3 DNA reads as TGTGCCAGCAGCCTGATCCTAGGCACCGGGGAGACCCAGTACTTC. Translation: CASSLILGTGETQYF.

The rearrangement links TRBV20-1 to TRBJ1-1; unclear D gene. With 6 bases removed from V and 0 bases from J, the gap between germline ends came to 14 bases. The CDR3 runs to 14 residues. CDR1 DFQATT and CDR2 SNEGSKA come from the germline V gene (reference sequence). The CDR3 coding sequence is TGCAGTGCGAAGGACCGGTTCATGAACACTGAAGCTTTCTTT. This sequence encodes CSAKDRFMNTEAFF.

The chain has TRBV7-2 and TRBJ1-4; 7 positions agree with TRBD1. After removal of 5 bases from V and 1 base from J, the junction contained 4 bases not matched to a gene. This CDR3 has 15 amino acids. Looked up from germline, CDR1 is SGHTA and CDR2 is FQGNSA. CDR3 in amino acids: CASSRRQGTNEKLFF. CDR3 bases: TGTGCCAGCAGCCGTAGACAGGGAACTAATGAAAAACTGTTTTTT.

This clonotype has at least ten counts. V usage is TRBV7-8 and J usage is TRBJ2-7; tentatively, D is TRBD1 (5 bases). V lost 4 bases, J lost 0 bases, and 16 bases lay in between. The CDR3 is 16 amino acids. Per the germline V gene, CDR1 is SGHVS and CDR2 is FQNEAQ. The CDR3 here is CASSSLGQGSSYEQYV. CDR3 bases: TGTGCCAGCAGCTCCCTCGGGCAGGGCAGCTCCTACGAGCAGTACGTC.

This chain uses TRBV7-8 with TRBJ1-1; maybe TRBD1 (5 bases). This CDR3 has 15 amino acids. The germline gives CDR1 SGHVS, CDR2 FQNEAQ. Trimming took off 4 bases at V and 1 base at J, with 13 bases between the two ends. The CDR3 is CASSSTGPTNTEAFF. The CDR3 bases are TGTGCCAGCAGCTCCACGGGACCGACGAACACTGAAGCTTTCTTT.

This clonotype was observed a few times. V gene TRBV20-1 combines with J gene TRBJ1-1; D unclear. V was cut by 5 bases and J by 7 bases, with 14 bases left in between. CDR1 is DFQATT, CDR2 SNEGSKA, per germline (reference sequence). The CDR3 is made up of 12 amino acids. The CDR3 DNA is TGCAGTGCTGGCCTTTTCAGAGATGAAGCTTTCTTT. As protein: CSAGLFRDEAFF.

The sample holds a few counts of this clonotype. The V call is TRBV3-1, the J call TRBJ2-1, with 8 bases aligning to TRBD2. V lost 4 bases and J lost 2; bases outside the gene matches: 4. CDR3 length equals 15 residues. Germline CDR1 is LGHDT and CDR2 is YNNKEL (reference sequence). CDR3 in amino acids: CASSRRGGTYNEQFF. DNA for the CDR3: TGTGCCAGCAGCCGTCGGGGGGGCACCTACAATGAGCAGTTCTTC.

V and J are TRBV9 and TRBJ1-2; 8 bases are shared with TRBD1. The CDR3 loop spans 15 amino acids. Per germline, CDR1 SGDLS and CDR2 YYNGEE. J was trimmed by 1 base and V by 5 bases; bases with no gene match: 7. The CDR3 coding sequence is TGTGCCAGCAGGCCCGGGACAGGCCTTAACTATGGCTACACCTTC. The encoded protein is CASRPGTGLNYGYTF. The full variable domain, in which reference TRBV9 and TRBJ1-2 provide the parts outside the CDR3, is DSGVTQTPKHLITATGQRVTLRCSPRSGDLSVYWYQQSLDQGLQFLIQYYNGEERAKGNILERFSAQQFPDLHSELNLSSLELGDSALYFCASRPGTGLNYGYTFGSGTRLTVV.

This clonotype was observed a handful of times. The rearrangement links TRBV5-8 to TRBJ1-2; D unclear. This CDR3 spans 12 amino acids. The V end lost 0 bases, the J end lost 6 bases, and 6 bases lay between the germline ends. In germline, CDR1 is SGHTS, CDR2 YDEGEE. The CDR3 spells CASSLVWDGYTF. CDR3 DNA sequence: TGTGCCAGCAGCTTGGTGTGGGATGGCTACACCTTC.

This clonotype was seen a few times. V is TRBV14 and J is TRBJ2-1; 8 nucleotides match TRBD1. The CDR3 loop spans 13 amino acids. Trimming took 4 bases from V and 9 from J; bases not matched to a gene: 5. Germline V CDR1 and CDR2: SGHDN, FVKESK. The CDR3 here is CASSPRQGSEQFF. The CDR3 nucleotides are TGTGCCAGCAGCCCGAGACAGGGGAGTGAGCAGTTCTTC.

This clonotype was counted many times. The V call is TRBV4-3, the J call TRBJ2-5; TRBD2 is a possible D gene (6 bases). This CDR3 spans 16 amino acids. V was cut by 1 base and J by 2 bases, with 14 bases left in between. Germline V lookup: CDR1 LGHNA, CDR2 YSLEER. The CDR3 region has the DNA TGCGCCAGCAGCCAAGTAATCGGGGGTCTTCAAGAGACCCAGTACTTC. Translating gives CASSQVIGGLQETQYF.

This clonotype appeared a few times. The chain is built from TRBV11-2 and TRBJ2-1; weak D call: TRBD1 (8 bases). CDR1 and CDR2 from the germline V gene are SGHAT and FQNNGV. This CDR3 has 19 residues. Deletions cut 6 bases from V and 0 bases from J, with 24 bases between. This chain's CDR3 is CASRRTGRGFLSSYNEQFF. In nucleotides, the CDR3 is TGTGCCAGCAGACGGACAGGGAGGGGGTTCTTAAGCTCCTACAATGAGCAGTTCTTC.

The table lists this clonotype with a few counts. The rearrangement links TRBV20-1 to TRBJ2-5; 7 positions agree with TRBD1. CDR1 is DFQATT, CDR2 SNEGSKA, per germline (reference sequence). The CDR3 is 13 residues long. Germline trimming cut 4 bases from V and 5 bases from J; bases unmatched to any gene: 7. CDR3 region: CSATDRVLETQYF. In nucleotides, the CDR3 is TGCAGTGCTACCGACAGGGTCTTGGAGACCCAGTACTTC.

This chain links TRBV2 with TRBJ2-7, with D possibly TRBD1 on 5 matching bases. V was shortened by 4 bases and J by 2 bases, with 15 bases between the two germline ends. The CDR3 is 15 residues long. Germline values: CDR1 SNHLY, CDR2 FYNNEI. CDR3 sequence: CASSGQGVSAYEQYF. Here the CDR3 DNA reads TGTGCCAGCAGTGGTCAAGGGGTCTCTGCCTACGAGCAGTACTTC. Together with reference TRBV2 and TRBJ2-7, the CDR3 gives the full variable domain: EPEVTQTPSHQVTQMGQEVILRCVPISNHLYFYWYRQILGQKVEFLVSFYNNEISEKSEIFDDQFSVERPDGSNFTLKIRSTKLEDSAMYFCASSGQGVSAYEQYFGPGTRLTVT.